This T cell receptor (beta chain) was identified in a study of cytomegalovirus exposure and HLA in healthy donors. Study-level information: Tens of millions of unique TCR sequences came from HLA-typed donors in an early release.

V was clipped by 0 bases and J by 0 bases, with 12 bases between them. Germline values: CDR1 MGHRA, CDR2 YSYEKL. This CDR3 is built from 17 residues. Both 60 Vbeta primers and 13 Jbeta primers went into the PCR. In the source study's methods: The authors later counted around 80 million unique TCR beta chains, roughly 11 million of them shared. The method was immunoSEQ multiplex PCR; TCRdb's version includes in-frame clones alone and lacks a portion of them. V and J calls and clone size come straight from that table; D and trimming were deduced from the DNA. The table has 150,000 to 200,000 clones, 75% to 80% seen once. Study-wide findings and caveats: Information on immune exposure was restricted to one variable (CMV serostatus). Productive status was seen about 90% or about 30% of the time for most TCR beta V segments in an earlier analysis.

This clone has just one count. The antigen is undetermined. This receptor was taken from a woman in her forties or fifties in good health and CMV-seropositive. Sequenced sample: PBMCs. V is TRBV4-1 and J is TRBJ1-3, with TRBD1 as a possible D gene (5 bases). The CDR3 sequence: CASSQENQGLSGNTIYF. The CDR3 DNA is TGCGCCAGCAGCCAAGAGAACCAGGGACTCTCTGGAAACACCATATATTTT.